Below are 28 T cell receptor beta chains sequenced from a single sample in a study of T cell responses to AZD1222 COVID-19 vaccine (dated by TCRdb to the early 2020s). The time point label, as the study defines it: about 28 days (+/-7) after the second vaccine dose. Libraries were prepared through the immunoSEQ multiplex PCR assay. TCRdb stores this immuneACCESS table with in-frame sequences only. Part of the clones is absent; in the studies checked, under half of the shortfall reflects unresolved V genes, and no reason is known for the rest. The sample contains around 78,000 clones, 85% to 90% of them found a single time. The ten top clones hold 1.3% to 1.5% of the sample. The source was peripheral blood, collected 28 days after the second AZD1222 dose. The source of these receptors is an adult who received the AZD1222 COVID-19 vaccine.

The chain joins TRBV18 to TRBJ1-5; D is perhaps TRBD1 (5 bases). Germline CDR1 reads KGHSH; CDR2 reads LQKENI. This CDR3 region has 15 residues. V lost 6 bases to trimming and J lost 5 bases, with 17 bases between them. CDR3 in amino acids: CASSTTGRGDQPQHF. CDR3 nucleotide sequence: TGTGCCAGCTCTACTACAGGACGAGGGGATCAGCCCCAGCATTTT.

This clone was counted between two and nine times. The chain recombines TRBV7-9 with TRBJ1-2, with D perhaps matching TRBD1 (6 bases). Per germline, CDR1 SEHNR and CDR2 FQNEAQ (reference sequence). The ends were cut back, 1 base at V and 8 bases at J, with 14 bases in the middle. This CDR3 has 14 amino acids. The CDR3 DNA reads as TGTGCCAGCAGCTTAGGGGACACCCCTATCGGCTACACCTTC. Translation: CASSLGDTPIGYTF. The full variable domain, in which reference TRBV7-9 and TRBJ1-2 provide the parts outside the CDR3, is DTGVSQNPRHKITKRGQNVTFRCDPISEHNRLYWYRQTLGQGPEFLTYFQNEAQLEKSRLLSDRFSAERPKGSFSTLEIQRTEQGDSAMYLCASSLGDTPIGYTFGSGTRLTVV.

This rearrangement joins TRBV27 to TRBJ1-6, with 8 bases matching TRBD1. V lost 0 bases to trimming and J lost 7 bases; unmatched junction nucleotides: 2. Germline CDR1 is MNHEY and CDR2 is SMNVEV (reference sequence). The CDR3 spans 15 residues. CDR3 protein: CASSLSGQGNSPLHF. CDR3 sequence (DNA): TGTGCCAGCAGTTTATCAGGACAGGGAAATTCACCCCTCCACTTT.

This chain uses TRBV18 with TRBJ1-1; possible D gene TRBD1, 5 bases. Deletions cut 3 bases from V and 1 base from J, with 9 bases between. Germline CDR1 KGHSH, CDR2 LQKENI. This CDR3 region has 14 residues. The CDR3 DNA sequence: TGTGCCAGCTCACCGGGGGTAAGGAACACTGAAGCTTTCTTT. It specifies CASSPGVRNTEAFF.

DNA of the CDR3: TGTGCCAGTACCGGCCGAGGGTCTGGAAACACCATATATTTT. This translates into CASTGRGSGNTIYF. The V gene is TRBV19, the J gene TRBJ1-3, with D uncertain. There are 14 residues in the CDR3. Trimming took 7 bases from V and 1 from J, leaving 11 bases between them. Looked up from germline, CDR1 is LNHDA and CDR2 is SQIVND (reference sequence).

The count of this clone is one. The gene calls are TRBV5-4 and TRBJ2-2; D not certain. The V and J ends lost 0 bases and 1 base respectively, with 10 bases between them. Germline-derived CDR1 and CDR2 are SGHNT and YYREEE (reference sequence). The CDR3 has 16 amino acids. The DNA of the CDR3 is TGTGCCAGCAGCTTGGTGCGGCTGGGGAACACCGGGGAGCTGTTTTTT. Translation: CASSLVRLGNTGELFF. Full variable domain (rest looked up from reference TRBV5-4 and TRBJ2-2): ETGVTQSPTHLIKTRGQQVTLRCSSQSGHNTVSWYQQALGQGPQFIFQYYREEENGRGNFPPRFSGLQFPNYSSELNVNALELDDSALYLCASSLVRLGNTGELFFGEGSRLTVL.

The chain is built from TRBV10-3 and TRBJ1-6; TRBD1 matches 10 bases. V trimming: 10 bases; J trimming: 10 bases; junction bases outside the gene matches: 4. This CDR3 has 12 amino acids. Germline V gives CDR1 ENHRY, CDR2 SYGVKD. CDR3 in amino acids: CASGTGESPLHF. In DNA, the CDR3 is TGTGCCAGCGGGACAGGGGAGTCACCCCTCCACTTT.

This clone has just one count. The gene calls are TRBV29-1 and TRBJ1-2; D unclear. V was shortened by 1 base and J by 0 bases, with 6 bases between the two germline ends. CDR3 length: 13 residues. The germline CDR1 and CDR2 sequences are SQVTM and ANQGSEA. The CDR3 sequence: CSVEGLANYGYTF. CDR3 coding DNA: TGCAGCGTTGAAGGCCTGGCTAACTATGGCTACACCTTC.

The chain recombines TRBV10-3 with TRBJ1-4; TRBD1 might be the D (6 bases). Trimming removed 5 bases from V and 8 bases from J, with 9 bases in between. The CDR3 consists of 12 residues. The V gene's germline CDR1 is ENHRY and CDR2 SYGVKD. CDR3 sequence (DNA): TGTGCCATCAGTCACGACAGGGAAAAACTGTTTTTT. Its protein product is CAISHDREKLFF.

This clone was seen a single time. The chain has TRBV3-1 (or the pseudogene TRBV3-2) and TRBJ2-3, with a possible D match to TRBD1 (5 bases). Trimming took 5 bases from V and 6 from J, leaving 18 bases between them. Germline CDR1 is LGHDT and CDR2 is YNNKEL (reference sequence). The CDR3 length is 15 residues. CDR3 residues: CASSARQGGLDTQYF. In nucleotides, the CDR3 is TGTGCCAGCAGCGCCCGCCAGGGTGGGTTGGATACGCAGTATTTT.

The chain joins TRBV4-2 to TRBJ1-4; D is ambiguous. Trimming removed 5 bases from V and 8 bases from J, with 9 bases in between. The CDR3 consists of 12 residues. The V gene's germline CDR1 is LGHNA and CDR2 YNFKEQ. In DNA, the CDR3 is TGTGCCAGCAGCGGACCGGGGGAAAAACTGTTTTTT. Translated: CASSGPGEKLFF.

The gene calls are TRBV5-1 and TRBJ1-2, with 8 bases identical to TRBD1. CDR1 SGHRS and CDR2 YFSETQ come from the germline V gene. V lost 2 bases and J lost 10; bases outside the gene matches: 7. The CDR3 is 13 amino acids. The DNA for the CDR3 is TGCGCCAGCAGCTTAGGACAGGGCTCCGACTACACCTTC. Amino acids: CASSLGQGSDYTF.

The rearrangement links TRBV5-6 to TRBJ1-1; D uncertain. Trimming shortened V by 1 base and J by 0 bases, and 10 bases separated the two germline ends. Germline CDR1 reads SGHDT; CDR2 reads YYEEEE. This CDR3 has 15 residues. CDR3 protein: CASSLRLRVNTEAFF. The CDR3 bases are TGTGCCAGCAGCTTGAGACTGAGGGTGAACACTGAAGCTTTCTTT.

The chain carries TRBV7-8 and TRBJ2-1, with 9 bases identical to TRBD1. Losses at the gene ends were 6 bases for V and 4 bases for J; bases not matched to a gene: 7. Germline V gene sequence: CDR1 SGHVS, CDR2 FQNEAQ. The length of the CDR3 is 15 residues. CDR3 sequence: CASRRDRGAYNEQFF. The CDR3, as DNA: TGTGCCAGCAGGCGAGACAGGGGGGCGTACAATGAGCAGTTCTTC.

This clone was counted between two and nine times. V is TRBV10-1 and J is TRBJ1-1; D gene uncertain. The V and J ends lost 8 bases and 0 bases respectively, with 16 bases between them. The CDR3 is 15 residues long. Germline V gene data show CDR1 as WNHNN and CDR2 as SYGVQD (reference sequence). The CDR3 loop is CASAPCRCLNTEAFF. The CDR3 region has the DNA TGCGCCAGCGCCCCATGCCGGTGTTTGAACACTGAAGCTTTCTTT.

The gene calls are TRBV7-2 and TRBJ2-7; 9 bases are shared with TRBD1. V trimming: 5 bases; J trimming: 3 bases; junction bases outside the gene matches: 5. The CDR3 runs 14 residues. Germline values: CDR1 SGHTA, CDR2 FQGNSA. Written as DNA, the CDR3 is TGTGCCAGCAGCCCCGGGACAGGGCTCTACGAGCAGTACTTC. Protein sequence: CASSPGTGLYEQYF.

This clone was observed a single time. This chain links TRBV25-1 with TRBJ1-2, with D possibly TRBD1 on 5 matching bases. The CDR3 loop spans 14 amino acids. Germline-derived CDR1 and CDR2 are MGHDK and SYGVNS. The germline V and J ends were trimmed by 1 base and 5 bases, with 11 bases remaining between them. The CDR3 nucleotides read TGTGCCAGCAGTGAATCCGACAGATATTATGGCTACACCTTC. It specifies CASSESDRYYGYTF.

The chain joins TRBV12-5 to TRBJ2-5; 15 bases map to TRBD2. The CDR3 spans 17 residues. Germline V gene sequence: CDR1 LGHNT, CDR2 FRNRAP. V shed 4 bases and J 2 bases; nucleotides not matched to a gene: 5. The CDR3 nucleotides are TGTGCTAGTGGTTCCGGGACTAGCGGGGGGATACAAGAGACCCAGTACTTC. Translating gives CASGSGTSGGIQETQYF.

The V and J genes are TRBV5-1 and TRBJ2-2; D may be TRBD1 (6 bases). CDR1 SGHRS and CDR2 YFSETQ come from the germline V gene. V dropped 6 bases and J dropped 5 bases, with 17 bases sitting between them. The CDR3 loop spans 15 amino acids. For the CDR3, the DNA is TGCGCCAGCACAGTAGACAGGCCTACAACCGGGGAGCTGTTTTTT. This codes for CASTVDRPTTGELFF. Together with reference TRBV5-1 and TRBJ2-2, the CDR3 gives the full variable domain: KAGVTQTPRYLIKTRGQQVTLSCSPISGHRSVSWYQQTPGQGLQFLFEYFSETQRNKGNFPGRFSGRQFSNSRSEMNVSTLELGDSALYLCASTVDRPTTGELFFGEGSRLTVL.

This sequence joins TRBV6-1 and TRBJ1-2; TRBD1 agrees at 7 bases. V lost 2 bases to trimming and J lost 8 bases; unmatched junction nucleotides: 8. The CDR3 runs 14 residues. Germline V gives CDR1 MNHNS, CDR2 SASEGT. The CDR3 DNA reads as TGTGCCAGCAGTGAAAGGGTACAGGGGCAGGGCTACACCTTC. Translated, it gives CASSERVQGQGYTF.

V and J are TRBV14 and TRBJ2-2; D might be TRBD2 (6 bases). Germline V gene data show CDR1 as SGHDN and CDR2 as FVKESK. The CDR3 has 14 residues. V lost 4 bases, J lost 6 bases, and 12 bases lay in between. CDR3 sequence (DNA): TGTGCCAGCAGCCTTCTGGGGGGTGCCGGGGAGCTGTTTTTT. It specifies CASSLLGGAGELFF.

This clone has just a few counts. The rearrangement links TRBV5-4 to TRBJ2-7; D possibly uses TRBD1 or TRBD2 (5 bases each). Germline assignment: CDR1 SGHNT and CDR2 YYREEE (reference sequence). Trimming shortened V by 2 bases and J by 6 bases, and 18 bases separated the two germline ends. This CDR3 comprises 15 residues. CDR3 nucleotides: TGTGCCAGCAGCTTAGGAGGCCAGGGAATTAGCGAGCAGTACTTC. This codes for CASSLGGQGISEQYF. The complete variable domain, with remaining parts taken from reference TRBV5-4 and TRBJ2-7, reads ETGVTQSPTHLIKTRGQQVTLRCSSQSGHNTVSWYQQALGQGPQFIFQYYREEENGRGNFPPRFSGLQFPNYSSELNVNALELDDSALYLCASSLGGQGISEQYFGPGTRLTVT.

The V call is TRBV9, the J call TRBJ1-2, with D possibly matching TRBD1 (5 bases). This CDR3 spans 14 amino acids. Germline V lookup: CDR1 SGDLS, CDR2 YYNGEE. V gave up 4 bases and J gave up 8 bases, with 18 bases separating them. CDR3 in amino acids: CASSPPRGAGGYTF. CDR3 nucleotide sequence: TGTGCCAGCAGCCCACCCCGCGGGGCAGGGGGCTACACCTTC.

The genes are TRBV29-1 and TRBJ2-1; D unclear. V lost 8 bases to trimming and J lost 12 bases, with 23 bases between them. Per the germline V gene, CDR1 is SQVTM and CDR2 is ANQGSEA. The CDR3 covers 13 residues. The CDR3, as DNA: TGCAGCTCTGGGGTCGCCGGCATGAACGGGCAGTTCTTC. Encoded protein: CSSGVAGMNGQFF.

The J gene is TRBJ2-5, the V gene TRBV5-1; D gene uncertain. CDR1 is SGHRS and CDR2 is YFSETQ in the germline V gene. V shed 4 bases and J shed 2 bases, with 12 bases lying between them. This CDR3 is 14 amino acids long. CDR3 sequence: CASSATGSQETQYF. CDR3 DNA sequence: TGCGCCAGCAGCGCGACGGGTTCTCAAGAGACCCAGTACTTC.

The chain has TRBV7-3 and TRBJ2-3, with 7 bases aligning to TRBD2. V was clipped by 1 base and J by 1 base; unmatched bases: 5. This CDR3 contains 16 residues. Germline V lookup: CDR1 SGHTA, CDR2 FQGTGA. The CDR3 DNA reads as TGTGCCAGCAGCTTAAACCTAGCGGTTCGCACAGATACGCAGTATTTT. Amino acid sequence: CASSLNLAVRTDTQYF.

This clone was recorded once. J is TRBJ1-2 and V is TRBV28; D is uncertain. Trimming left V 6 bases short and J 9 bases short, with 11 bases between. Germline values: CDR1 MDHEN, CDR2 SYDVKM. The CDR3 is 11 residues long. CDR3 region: CASSLFRRYTF. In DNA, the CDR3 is TGTGCCAGCAGCCTTTTTAGGCGCTACACCTTC.

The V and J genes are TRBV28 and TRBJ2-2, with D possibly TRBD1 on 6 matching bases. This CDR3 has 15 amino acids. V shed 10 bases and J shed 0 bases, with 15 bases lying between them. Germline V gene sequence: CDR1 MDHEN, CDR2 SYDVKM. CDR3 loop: CAIPGTPANTGELFF. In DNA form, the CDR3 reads TGTGCCATCCCCGGGACACCAGCGAACACCGGGGAGCTGTTTTTT.